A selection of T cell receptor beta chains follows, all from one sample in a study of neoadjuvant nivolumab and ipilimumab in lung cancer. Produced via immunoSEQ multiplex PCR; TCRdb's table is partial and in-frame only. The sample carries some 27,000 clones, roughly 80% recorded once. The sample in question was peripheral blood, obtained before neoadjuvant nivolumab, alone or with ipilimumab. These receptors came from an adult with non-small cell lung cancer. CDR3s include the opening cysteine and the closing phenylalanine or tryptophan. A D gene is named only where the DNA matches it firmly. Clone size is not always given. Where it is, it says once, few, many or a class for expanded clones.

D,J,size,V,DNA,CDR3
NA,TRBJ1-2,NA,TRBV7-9,TGTGCCAGCAGCTTGTCGGGGGGTAGTGGCTACACCTTC,CASSLSGGSGYTF
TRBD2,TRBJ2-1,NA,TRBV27,TGTGCCAGCAGTTTACGGACTAGCGGGGGGATAAACAATGAGCAGTTCTTC,CASSLRTSGGINNEQFF
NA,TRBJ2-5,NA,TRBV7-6,TGTGCCAGCAGCCCCCGGGAGGAGACCCAGTACTTC,CASSPREETQYF
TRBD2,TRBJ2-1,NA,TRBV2,TGTGCCAGCAGTGAGGGGAGCGGGGGCCCCTTGGGGGAGCAGTTCTTC,CASSEGSGGPLGEQFF
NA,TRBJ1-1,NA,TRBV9,TGTGCCAGCAGCGTAGAAATTGAGAACACTGAAGCTTTCTTT,CASSVEIENTEAFF
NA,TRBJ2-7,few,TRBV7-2,TGTGCCAGCAGCTTATCTGCCTACGAGCAGTACTTC,CASSLSAYEQYF
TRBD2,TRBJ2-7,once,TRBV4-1,TGCGCCAGCAGCCAAGAACCCCTCGGGCTAGCGGGCTCCTACGAGCAGTACTTC,CASSQEPLGLAGSYEQYF
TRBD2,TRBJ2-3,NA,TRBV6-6,TGTGCCAGCAGGGGGACTAGCGGGGCGCGCACAGATACGCAGTATTTT,CASRGTSGARTDTQYF
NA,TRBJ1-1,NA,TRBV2,TGTGCCAGTTCCCTCTCACTGAACACTGAAGCTTTCTTT,CASSLSLNTEAFF
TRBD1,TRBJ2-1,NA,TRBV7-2,TGTGCCAGCAGCCCTGGGACAGGGGACAATGAGCAGTTCTTC,CASSPGTGDNEQFF
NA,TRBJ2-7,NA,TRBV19,TGTGCCAGTAGTCCCCAGACAGGCTACGAGCAGTACTTC,CASSPQTGYEQYF
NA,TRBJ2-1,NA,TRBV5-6,TGTGCCAGCAGCTTGCTTCACAGGGCTTCCTACAATGAGCAGTTCTTC,CASSLLHRASYNEQFF
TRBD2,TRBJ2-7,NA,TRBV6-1,TGTGCCAGCAGTGAAGACGGGGGGAATGGGTACGAGCAGTACTTC,CASSEDGGNGYEQYF
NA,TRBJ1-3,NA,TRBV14,TGTGCCAGCAGCCACTTGCACACCATATATTTT,CASSHLHTIYF
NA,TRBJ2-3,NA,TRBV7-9,TGTGCCAGCAGCCTCCCCAGCACAGATACGCAGTATTTT,CASSLPSTDTQYF
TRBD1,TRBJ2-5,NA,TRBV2,TGTGCCAGCAGCAGGGGGCGACAAGAGACCCAGTACTTC,CASSRGRQETQYF
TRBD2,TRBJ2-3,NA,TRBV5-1,TGCGCCAGCAGCTCGAGCGGGGGGGCCGGCACAGATACGCAGTATTTT,CASSSSGGAGTDTQYF
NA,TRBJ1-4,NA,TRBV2,TGTGCCAGCATGACCAGGGCGGGAAATGAAAAACTGTTTTTT,CASMTRAGNEKLFF
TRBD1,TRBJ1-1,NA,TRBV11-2,TGTGCCAGCAGCCCCGGGACAGGGTACACTGAAGCTTTCTTT,CASSPGTGYTEAFF
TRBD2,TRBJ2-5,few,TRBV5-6,TGTGCCAGCACCTCGACTAGCTTCCAAGAGACCCAGTACTTC,CASTSTSFQETQYF
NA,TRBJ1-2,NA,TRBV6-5,TGTGCCAGCAGTTTGGATCTAAACTATGGCTACACCTTC,CASSLDLNYGYTF
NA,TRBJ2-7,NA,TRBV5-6,TGTGCCAGCAGCTTCACCGGGACTCCCTACGAGCAGTACTTC,CASSFTGTPYEQYF
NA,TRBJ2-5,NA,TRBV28,TGTGCCAGCAGGTTAGGTTTCGCCCAAGAGACCCAGTACTTC,CASRLGFAQETQYF
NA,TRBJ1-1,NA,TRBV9,TGTGCCAGCAGTGTGGGGGGCAGGACTGAAGCTTTCTTT,CASSVGGRTEAFF
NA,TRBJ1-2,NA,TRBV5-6,TGTGCCAGCAGCCAAGAGCGGACAGACTCGGTAGTGTATGGCTACACCTTC,CASSQERTDSVVYGYTF
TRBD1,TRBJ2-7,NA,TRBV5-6,TGTGCCAGCAGCCCCGGGACAGGAGTCTACGAGCAGTACTTC,CASSPGTGVYEQYF
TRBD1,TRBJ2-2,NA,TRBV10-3,TGTGCCACCCGGGACAGGGGGAACACCGGGGAGCTGTTTTTT,CATRDRGNTGELFF
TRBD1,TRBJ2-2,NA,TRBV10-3,TGTGCCATCAGTATGGGACAGGGAGGGACCGGGGAGCTGTTTTTT,CAISMGQGGTGELFF
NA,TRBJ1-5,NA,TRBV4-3,TGCGCCAGCAGCCAAGATCTCCGGTTTAATCAGCCCCAGCATTTT,CASSQDLRFNQPQHF
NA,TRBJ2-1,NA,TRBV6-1,TGTGCCAGCAGCCACGGCGTATTGGAGCAGTTCTTC,CASSHGVLEQFF
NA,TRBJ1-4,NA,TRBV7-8,TGTGCCAGCAGCTTCGGTCGTAACGAAAAACTGTTTTTT,CASSFGRNEKLFF
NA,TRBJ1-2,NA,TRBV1,TGCACCAGCAGCCTATACAGAAGGGAACATGGCTACACCTTC,CTSSLYRREHGYTF
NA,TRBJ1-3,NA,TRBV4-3,TGCGCCAGCAGCCAAGCTACGGGGGCGAGAGACACCATATATTTT,CASSQATGARDTIYF
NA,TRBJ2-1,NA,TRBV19,TGTGCCAGTAGTATAGGGGGTCCTGAGCAGTTCTTC,CASSIGGPEQFF
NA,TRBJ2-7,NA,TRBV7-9,TGTGCCAGCAGCTTAGCACAGTACGAGCAGTACTTC,CASSLAQYEQYF